The clone carrying this T cell receptor beta chain appeared a few times. Its target is not known. The PCR had 60 Vbeta and 13 Jbeta primers. TCRdb's table, derived via immunoSEQ multiplex PCR, lists solely in-frame clones and lacks some. The profile shows about 89,000 clones, 76% of them singletons. The data stem from a study of cytomegalovirus exposure and HLA in healthy donors. Study-level findings and limits: Later genetic work tied a missense DCLRE1C variant to beta-chain V and J trimming. It is likely that the observed cluster of highly shared sequence variants was a sequencing artifact.

The germline V gene encodes CDR1 SGHRS and CDR2 YFSETQ. Trimming pared 4 bases from V and 6 bases from J, leaving 17 bases between. The CDR3 is made up of 14 amino acids. This chain connects TRBV5-1 to TRBJ2-7; possible D gene TRBD1, 5 bases. Sequencing input: PBMCs. The sequence derives from a male donor in good health and CMV-seronegative. CDR3 in DNA: TGCGCCAGCAGCGGCATAGGAGACAGAGGCGAGCAGTACTTC. Amino acid sequence: CASSGIGDRGEQYF.